These 10 T cell receptor beta chains originate from one sample sequenced in a study of blood T cell repertoires in COVID-19. Libraries were prepared by immunoSEQ multiplex PCR; TCRdb keeps only in-frame clonotypes and omits some of them. Among 170,000 or so clones listed, roughly 87% were seen once. Source material: PBMCs or T cells enriched from blood (not recorded which). These receptors were taken from a woman aged 45 to 65 who had recovered from COVID-19.

The count of this clone is one. The rearrangement uses TRBV6-5 and TRBJ1-2, with a possible D match to TRBD1 (5 bases). The CDR3 extends over 12 amino acids. V lost 7 bases and J lost 8, with 14 bases in between. The V gene's germline CDR1 is MNHEY and CDR2 SVGAGI. The CDR3 DNA sequence: TGTGCCAGCACCACGGGGGGGACGGGCTACACCTTC. It specifies CASTTGGTGYTF.

The J gene is TRBJ1-5, the V gene TRBV6-2 or TRBV6-3; tentative D call: TRBD1 (5 bases). The germline V and J ends were trimmed by 6 bases and 6 bases, with 18 bases remaining between them. This CDR3 comprises 15 residues. Germline loops: CDR1 MNHEY, CDR2 SVGEGT. The CDR3 DNA is TGTGCCAGCAGCTCTCGTTTACGGGGGGGTCAGCCCCAGCATTTT. Its translation is CASSSRLRGGQPQHF.

This chain uses TRBV19 with TRBJ2-2; the match to TRBD1 covers 8 bases. CDR1 is LNHDA, CDR2 SQIVND, per germline (reference sequence). V lost 4 bases, J lost 6 bases, and 1 base stayed unmatched. The CDR3 is 13 residues long. CDR3 region: CASSKQGAGELFF. The CDR3 DNA sequence: TGTGCCAGTAGTAAACAGGGGGCCGGGGAGCTGTTTTTT.

The chain uses TRBV9 and TRBJ2-2, with 10 bases matching TRBD2. Germline trimming cut 4 bases from V and 1 base from J; bases unmatched to any gene: 10. This CDR3 region has 18 residues. CDR1 is SGDLS and CDR2 is YYNGEE in the germline V gene. DNA of the CDR3: TGTGCCAGCAGCACCAGAAGCGGGAGGGCCCAGAACACCGGGGAGCTGTTTTTT. Encoded protein: CASSTRSGRAQNTGELFF. Together with reference TRBV9 and TRBJ2-2, the CDR3 gives the full variable domain: DSGVTQTPKHLITATGQRVTLRCSPRSGDLSVYWYQQSLDQGLQFLIQYYNGEERAKGNILERFSAQQFPDLHSELNLSSLELGDSALYFCASSTRSGRAQNTGELFFGEGSRLTVL.

The genes are TRBV29-1 and TRBJ1-5, with 9 bases identical to TRBD1. CDR1 is SQVTM and CDR2 is ANQGSEA in the germline V gene. The CDR3 loop spans 13 amino acids. Trimming cost V 5 bases and J 7 bases; bases outside gene matches: 6. The CDR3 loop reads CSVRQGDGQPQHF. In DNA form, the CDR3 reads TGCAGCGTTCGACAGGGGGATGGGCAGCCCCAGCATTTT.

This chain links TRBV5-1 with TRBJ2-3, with D hard to call. This CDR3 contains 15 residues. Between the trimmed V and J ends, which lost 4 bases and 3 bases, there was a span of 15 bases. Germline assignment: CDR1 SGHRS and CDR2 YFSETQ. The CDR3 DNA is TGCGCCAGCAGCGAGGAGAGTAGGAGAACAGATACGCAGTATTTT. It specifies CASSEESRRTDTQYF. The full variable domain, in which reference TRBV5-1 and TRBJ2-3 provide the parts outside the CDR3, is KAGVTQTPRYLIKTRGQQVTLSCSPISGHRSVSWYQQTPGQGLQFLFEYFSETQRNKGNFPGRFSGRQFSNSRSEMNVSTLELGDSALYLCASSEESRRTDTQYFGPGTRLTVL.

V gene TRBV28 combines with J gene TRBJ2-3; 12 bases are a match to TRBD2. CDR1 is MDHEN, CDR2 SYDVKM, per germline. This CDR3 is built from 16 residues. Unmatched junction bases numbered 9, after V lost 3 bases and J lost 8 bases. The CDR3: CASSLAGLAGTVTQYF. The CDR3 DNA follows: TGTGCCAGCAGTTTGGCCGGACTAGCGGGAACGGTTACGCAGTATTTT.

This clone showed up just once. The chain recombines TRBV24-1 with TRBJ2-2, with a possible D match to TRBD2 (5 bases). Germline loops: CDR1 KGHDR, CDR2 SFDVKD. V lost 3 bases and J 2 bases, leaving 15 bases between the germline ends. The CDR3 extends over 17 amino acids. CDR3 nucleotides: TGTGCCACCAGTGATGTCGGGATAACAGCCAACACCGGGGAGCTGTTTTTT. Its translation is CATSDVGITANTGELFF.

The chain is built from TRBV7-8 and TRBJ2-1, with 10 bases aligning to TRBD2. V shed 11 bases, J shed 7 bases, and the junction held 14 bases outside the gene matches. CDR1 and CDR2 from the germline V gene are SGHVS and FQNEAQ. This CDR3 comprises 15 residues. The CDR3: CAGSAGGPSRNEQFF. The CDR3 coding sequence is TGTGCCGGGTCAGCGGGAGGGCCCAGTAGGAATGAGCAGTTCTTC.

The chain employs TRBV6-5 and TRBJ2-1; 8 nucleotides line up with TRBD2. The V gene end was trimmed by 2 bases and the J gene end by 13 bases; junction bases not matched to a gene: 7. The CDR3 runs 13 residues. The germline V gene encodes CDR1 MNHEY and CDR2 SVGAGI. CDR3 DNA: TGTGCCAGCAGTTACGGGCGGGAGGAACTCCAGTTCTTC. Translating gives CASSYGREELQFF.